These 6 T cell receptor beta chains were all obtained from the same sample, sequenced in a study of blood T cell repertoires in COVID-19. TCRdb's table, derived via immunoSEQ multiplex PCR, lists solely in-frame clones and lacks some. The sample holds roughly 200,000 clones, about 76% seen once. The sequencing input was peripheral blood. The source is a woman aged 40-49 years with COVID-19, enrolled during active disease.

This clone appeared once. This chain connects TRBV29-1 to TRBJ2-2; the D gene is possibly TRBD1 (6 bases). CDR1 and CDR2 (germline): SQVTM, ANQGSEA. This CDR3 has 17 amino acids. Trimming pared 5 bases from V and 0 bases from J, leaving 19 bases between. For the CDR3, the DNA is TGCAGCGTTAGGCTAGTGGGGGCAGCGACGAACACCGGGGAGCTGTTTTTT. The encoded protein is CSVRLVGAATNTGELFF.

The chain is built from TRBV5-1 and TRBJ2-5; 10 nucleotides align to TRBD2. CDR3 length: 16 amino acids. V lost 3 bases and J lost 5; bases outside the gene matches: 10. Germline V gene data show CDR1 as SGHRS and CDR2 as YFSETQ. The CDR3, as DNA: TGCGCCAGCAGCTCGAAGGAGCGGGGGGGCCACGAGACCCAGTACTTC. Protein: CASSSKERGGHETQYF.

The chain links TRBV19 to TRBJ2-7; TRBD1 matches at 8 bases. V was clipped by 2 bases and J by 2 bases; unmatched bases: 8. The CDR3 is 16 amino acids. Per germline, CDR1 LNHDA and CDR2 SQIVND (reference sequence). CDR3 residues: CASSISLDRAAYEQYF. In nucleotides, the CDR3 is TGTGCCAGTAGTATATCCCTGGACAGGGCGGCCTACGAGCAGTACTTC.

The CDR3: CASSQSGETIYEQYF. In DNA form, the CDR3 reads TGCGCCAGCAGCCAATCCGGGGAGACGATTTACGAGCAGTACTTC. The gene calls are TRBV4-3 and TRBJ2-7; TRBD2 might be the D (5 bases). V lost 2 bases to trimming and J lost 4 bases, with 15 bases between them. This CDR3 region has 15 residues. Germline CDR1 is LGHNA and CDR2 is YSLEER.

The chain is built from TRBV12-3 or TRBV12-4 and TRBJ2-2; D is unclear. The V gene lost 7 bases and the J gene lost 4 bases, with 10 bases spanning the gap. The CDR3 runs 13 residues. CDR3 loop: CASMLSVTGELFF. The CDR3 DNA reads TGTGCCAGCATGTTGTCGGTCACCGGGGAGCTGTTTTTT.

This clone was detected only a few times. This chain uses TRBV30 with TRBJ1-3; 7 nucleotides align to TRBD1. Germline values: CDR1 GTSNPN, CDR2 SVGIG (reference sequence). The length of the CDR3 is 12 residues. Unmatched junction bases numbered 0, after V lost 0 bases and J lost 7 bases. The CDR3 sequence is CAWSVQGNTIYF. DNA of the CDR3: TGTGCCTGGAGTGTACAGGGGAACACCATATATTTT.